What follows describes a single T cell receptor beta chain. A multiplex PCR was run with 60 Vbeta primers and 13 Jbeta primers. The assay was immunoSEQ multiplex PCR, and TCRdb's table has in-frame clones only and misses some. This table lists tens of thousands of clones. V lost 6 bases, J lost 2 bases, and 6 bases stayed unmatched. This CDR3 has 15 residues. Germline V gene sequence: CDR1 KGHSH, CDR2 LQKENI. This entry belongs to a study of cytomegalovirus exposure and HLA in healthy donors. The origin of this receptor is a male donor in good health and CMV-seronegative. The sample comprised PBMCs. The chain combines TRBV18 with TRBJ2-2; 7 nucleotides agree with TRBD1. CDR3 in DNA: TGTGCCAGCTCGTCAAGACAGGGCAACACCGGGGAGCTGTTTTTT. Residues: CASSSRQGNTGELFF.